This TCR beta chain came from a study of T cells after yellow fever vaccination. The CDR3 loop spans 14 amino acids. Germline V gene lookup returns CDR1 SGHVS and CDR2 FNYEAQ. V lost 1 base, J lost 0 bases, and 4 bases lay in between. Each CDR3 protein gets one entry after TCRdb re-called the 5' RACE reads with MiXCR. The sample contains hundreds of thousands of distinct CDR3 sequences, roughly an eighth of which appear only once. This sequence originates from a man aged 25-45 years who received the YFV17D yellow fever vaccine. The sample was PBMCs, taken on the day of the yellow fever booster vaccination. The V call is TRBV7-6, the J call TRBJ1-3; D ambiguous. The CDR3 region has the DNA TGTGCCAGCAGCTTAGAAAGCTCTGGAAACACCATATATTTT. Its protein product is CASSLESSGNTIYF.